This T cell receptor (beta chain) is from a study of early T cells in non-severe SARS-CoV-2 infection. Broader study findings: The study's VDJdb matching favored anti-spike CD8 responses and missed private and CD4 specificities.

Each single cDNA molecule received a unique molecular identifier. From the 5' RACE reads, TCRdb called clonotypes with MiXCR, one entry per CDR3 protein. The top ten clones hold about 1.5% of a sample with 80,000 to 95,000 distinct CDR3 sequences, 12% to 15% of them seen once. This clonotype was detected only a few times. Its cognate antigen is unknown. Material: whole blood. The receptor's source is an adult who was a healthcare worker with PCR-confirmed SARS-CoV-2 infection or an uninfected control (not recorded which).

The CDR3 DNA reads as TGTGCCAGCAGCCCGACTAGTACCGGCTATGAGCAGTTCTTC. Protein product: CASSPTSTGYEQFF. The rearrangement uses TRBV3-1 and TRBJ2-1; D possibly corresponds to TRBD2 (6 bases). The CDR3 runs 14 residues. V shed 4 bases and J shed 8 bases, with 15 bases lying between them. The germline V gene has CDR1 LGHDT and CDR2 YNNKEL (reference sequence).